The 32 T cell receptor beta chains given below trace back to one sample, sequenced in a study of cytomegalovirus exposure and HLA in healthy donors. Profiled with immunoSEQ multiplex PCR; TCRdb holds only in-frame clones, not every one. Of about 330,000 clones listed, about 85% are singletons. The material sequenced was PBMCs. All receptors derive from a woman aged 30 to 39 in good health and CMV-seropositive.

CDR3 nucleotides: TGTGCCAGCAGCCTGGACAGGGGACCCGACCGGGAGCAGTACTTC. Translated: CASSLDRGPDREQYF. V gene TRBV7-7 combines with J gene TRBJ2-7, with 9 positions matching TRBD1. V was pared by 5 bases and J by 7 bases, with 12 bases of the junction left unmatched. Germline CDR1 reads SSHAT; CDR2 reads FNYEAQ (reference sequence). This CDR3 has 15 residues.

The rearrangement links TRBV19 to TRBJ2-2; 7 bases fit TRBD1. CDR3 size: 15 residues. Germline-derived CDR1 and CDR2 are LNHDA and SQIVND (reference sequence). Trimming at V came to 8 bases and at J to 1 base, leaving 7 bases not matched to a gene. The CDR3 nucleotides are TGTGCCAGTTATAGACAGGGTGTGAACACCGGGGAGCTGTTTTTT. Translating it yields CASYRQGVNTGELFF.

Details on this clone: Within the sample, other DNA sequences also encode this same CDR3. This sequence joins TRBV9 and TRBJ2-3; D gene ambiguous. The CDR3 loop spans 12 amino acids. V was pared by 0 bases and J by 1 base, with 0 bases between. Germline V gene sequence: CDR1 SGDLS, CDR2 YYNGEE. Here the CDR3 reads CASSVGTDTQYF. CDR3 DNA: TGTGCCAGCAGCGTAGGCACAGATACGCAGTATTTT. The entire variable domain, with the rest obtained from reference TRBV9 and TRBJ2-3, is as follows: DSGVTQTPKHLITATGQRVTLRCSPRSGDLSVYWYQQSLDQGLQFLIQYYNGEERAKGNILERFSAQQFPDLHSELNLSSLELGDSALYFCASSVGTDTQYFGPGTRLTVL.

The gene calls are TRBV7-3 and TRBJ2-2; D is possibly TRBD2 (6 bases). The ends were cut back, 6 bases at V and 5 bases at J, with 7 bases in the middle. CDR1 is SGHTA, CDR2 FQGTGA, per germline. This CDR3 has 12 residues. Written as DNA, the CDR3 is TGTGCCAGCAGTGGAGGGACCGGGGAGCTGTTTTTT. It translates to CASSGGTGELFF.

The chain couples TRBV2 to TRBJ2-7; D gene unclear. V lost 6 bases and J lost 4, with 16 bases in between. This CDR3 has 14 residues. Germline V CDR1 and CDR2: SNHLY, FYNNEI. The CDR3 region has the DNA TGTGCCAGCAGACCGGACCTTTCTGGGTACGAGCAGTACTTC. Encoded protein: CASRPDLSGYEQYF.

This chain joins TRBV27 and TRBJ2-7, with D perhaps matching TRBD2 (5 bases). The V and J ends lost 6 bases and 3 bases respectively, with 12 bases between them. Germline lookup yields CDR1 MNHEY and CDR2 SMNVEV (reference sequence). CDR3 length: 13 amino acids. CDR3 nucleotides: TGTGCCAGCAGCTACGGACTCGACTACGAGCAGTACTTC. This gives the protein CASSYGLDYEQYF.

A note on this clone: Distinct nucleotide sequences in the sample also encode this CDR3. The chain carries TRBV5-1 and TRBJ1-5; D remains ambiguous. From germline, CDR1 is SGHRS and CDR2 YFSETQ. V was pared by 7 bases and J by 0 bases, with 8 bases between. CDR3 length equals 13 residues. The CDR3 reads CASSENSNQPQHF. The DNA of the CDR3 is TGCGCCAGCTCGGAAAATAGCAATCAGCCCCAGCATTTT.

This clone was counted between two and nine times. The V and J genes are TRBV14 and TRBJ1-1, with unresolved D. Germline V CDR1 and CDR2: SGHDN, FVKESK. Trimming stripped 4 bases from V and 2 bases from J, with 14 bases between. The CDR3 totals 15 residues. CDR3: CASSRPGSLNTEAFF. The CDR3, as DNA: TGTGCCAGCAGCCGCCCGGGCAGCCTTAACACTGAAGCTTTCTTT.

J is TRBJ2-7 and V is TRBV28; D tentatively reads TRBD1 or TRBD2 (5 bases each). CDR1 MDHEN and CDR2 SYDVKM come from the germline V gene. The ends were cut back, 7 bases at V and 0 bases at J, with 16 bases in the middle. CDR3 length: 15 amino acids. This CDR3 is CASTPAVGGSYEQYF. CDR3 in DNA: TGTGCCAGCACCCCTGCGGTTGGGGGCTCCTACGAGCAGTACTTC.

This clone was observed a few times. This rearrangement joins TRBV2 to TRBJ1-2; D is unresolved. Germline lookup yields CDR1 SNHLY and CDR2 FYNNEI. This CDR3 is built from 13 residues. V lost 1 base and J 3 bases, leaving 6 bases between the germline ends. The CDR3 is CASSEGGYYGYTF. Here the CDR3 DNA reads TGTGCCAGCAGTGAAGGGGGTTACTATGGCTACACCTTC.

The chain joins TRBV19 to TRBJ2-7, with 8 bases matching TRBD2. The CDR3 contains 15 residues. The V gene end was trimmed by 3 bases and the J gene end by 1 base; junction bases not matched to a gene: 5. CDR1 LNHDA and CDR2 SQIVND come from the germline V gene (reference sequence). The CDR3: CASSIRGGLSYEQYF. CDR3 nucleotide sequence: TGTGCCAGTAGTATCCGGGGGGGGTTATCCTACGAGCAGTACTTC.

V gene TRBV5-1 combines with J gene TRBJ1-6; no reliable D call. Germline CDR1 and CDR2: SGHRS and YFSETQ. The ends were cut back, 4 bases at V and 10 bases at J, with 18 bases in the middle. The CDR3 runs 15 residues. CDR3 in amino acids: CASSVSDFVGSPLHF. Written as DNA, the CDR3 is TGCGCCAGCAGCGTTTCGGACTTTGTGGGATCACCCCTCCACTTT.

CDR3 nucleotide sequence: TGTGCCACCCAGAAGGACGGGTACGAGCAGTACTTC. Translating it yields CATQKDGYEQYF. V gene TRBV25-1 combines with J gene TRBJ2-7; D is ambiguous. The germline gives CDR1 MGHDK, CDR2 SYGVNS. Trimming pared 10 bases from V and 4 bases from J, leaving 14 bases between. There are 12 residues in the CDR3.

CDR3: CASSDSSSSGGAIDTQYF. CDR3 DNA sequence: TGTGCCAGCAGTGACTCGAGTTCTAGCGGGGGGGCAATAGATACGCAGTATTTT. The chain recombines TRBV6-4 with TRBJ2-3, with 12 bases aligning to TRBD2. Trimming took 0 bases from V and 5 from J; bases not matched to a gene: 9. Germline V gives CDR1 MRHNA, CDR2 SNTAGT. The CDR3 is 18 amino acids.

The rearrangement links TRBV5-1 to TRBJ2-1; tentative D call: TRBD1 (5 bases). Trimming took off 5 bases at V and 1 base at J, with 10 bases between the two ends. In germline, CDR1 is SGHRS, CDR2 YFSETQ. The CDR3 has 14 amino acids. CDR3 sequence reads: CASSVRGSYNEQFF. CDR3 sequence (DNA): TGCGCCAGCAGTGTTAGGGGATCCTACAATGAGCAGTTCTTC.

CDR3 nucleotides: TGTGCCAGCATGGTGGGGGGGAAGAGCTCCTACGAGCAGTACTTC. Protein sequence: CASMVGGKSSYEQYF. The V and J genes are TRBV28 and TRBJ2-7; 7 bases agree with TRBD2. V lost 7 bases, J lost 0 bases, and 9 bases stayed unmatched. The CDR3 totals 15 residues. From germline, CDR1 is MDHEN and CDR2 SYDVKM.

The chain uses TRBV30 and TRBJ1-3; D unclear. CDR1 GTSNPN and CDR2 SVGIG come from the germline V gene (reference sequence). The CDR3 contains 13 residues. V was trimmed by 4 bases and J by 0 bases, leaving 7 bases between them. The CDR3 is CAWIRDSGNTIYF. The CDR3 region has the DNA TGTGCCTGGATACGGGACTCTGGAAACACCATATATTTT.

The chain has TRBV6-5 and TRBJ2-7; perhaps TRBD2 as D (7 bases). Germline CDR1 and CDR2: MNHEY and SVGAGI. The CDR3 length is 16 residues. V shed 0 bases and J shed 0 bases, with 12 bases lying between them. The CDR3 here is CASSYSGGGASYEQYF. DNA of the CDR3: TGTGCCAGCAGTTACTCGGGGGGGGGCGCCTCCTACGAGCAGTACTTC.

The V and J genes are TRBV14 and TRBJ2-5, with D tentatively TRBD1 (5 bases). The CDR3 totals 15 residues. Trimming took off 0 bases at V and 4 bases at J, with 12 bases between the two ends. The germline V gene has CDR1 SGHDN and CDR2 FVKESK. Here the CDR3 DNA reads TGTGCCAGCAGCCAAGATGGTCAGGGTCTAGAGACCCAGTACTTC. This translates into CASSQDGQGLETQYF.

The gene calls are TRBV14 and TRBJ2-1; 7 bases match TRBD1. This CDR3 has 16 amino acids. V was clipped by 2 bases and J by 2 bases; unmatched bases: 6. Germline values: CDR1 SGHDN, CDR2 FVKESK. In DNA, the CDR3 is TGTGCCAGCAGCCAATTAGAGGGGGCCCCCTACAATGAGCAGTTCTTC. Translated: CASSQLEGAPYNEQFF.

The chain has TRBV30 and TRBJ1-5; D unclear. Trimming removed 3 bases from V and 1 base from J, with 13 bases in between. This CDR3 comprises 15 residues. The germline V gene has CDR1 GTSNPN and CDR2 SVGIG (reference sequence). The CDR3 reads CAWRPGRRSNQPQHF. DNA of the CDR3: TGTGCCTGGAGGCCGGGGAGGAGAAGCAATCAGCCCCAGCATTTT.

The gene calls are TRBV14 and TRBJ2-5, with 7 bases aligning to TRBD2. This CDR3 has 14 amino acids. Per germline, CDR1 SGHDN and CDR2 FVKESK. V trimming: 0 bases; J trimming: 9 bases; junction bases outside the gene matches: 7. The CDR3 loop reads CASSQEWGGEAQYF. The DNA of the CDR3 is TGTGCCAGCAGCCAAGAATGGGGGGGAGAAGCCCAGTACTTC.

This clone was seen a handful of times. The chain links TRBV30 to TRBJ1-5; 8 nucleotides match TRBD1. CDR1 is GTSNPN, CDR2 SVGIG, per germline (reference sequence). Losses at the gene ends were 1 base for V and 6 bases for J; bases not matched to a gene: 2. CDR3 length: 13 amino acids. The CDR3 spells CAWSEQGVQPQHF. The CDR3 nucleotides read TGTGCCTGGAGTGAACAGGGGGTTCAGCCCCAGCATTTT.

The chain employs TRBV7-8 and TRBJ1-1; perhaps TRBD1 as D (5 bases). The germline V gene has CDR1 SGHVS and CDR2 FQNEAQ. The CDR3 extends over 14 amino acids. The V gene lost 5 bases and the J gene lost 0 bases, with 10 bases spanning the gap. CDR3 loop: CASSASGVNTEAFF. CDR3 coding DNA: TGTGCCAGCAGCGCGTCGGGGGTGAACACTGAAGCTTTCTTT.

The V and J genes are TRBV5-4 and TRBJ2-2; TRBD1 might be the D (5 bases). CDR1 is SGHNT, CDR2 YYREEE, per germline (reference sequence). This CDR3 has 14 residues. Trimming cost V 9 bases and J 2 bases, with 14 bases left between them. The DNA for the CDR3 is TGTGCCACCCCCCTAGACAGAAACACCGGGGAGCTGTTTTTT. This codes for CATPLDRNTGELFF.

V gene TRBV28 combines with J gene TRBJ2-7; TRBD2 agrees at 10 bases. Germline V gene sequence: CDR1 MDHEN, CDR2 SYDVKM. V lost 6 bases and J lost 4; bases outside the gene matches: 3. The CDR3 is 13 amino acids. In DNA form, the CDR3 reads TGTGCCAGCAGAGCGGGAGGGCGATACGAGCAGTACTTC. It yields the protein CASRAGGRYEQYF.

CDR3: CASSLNRGRGYTF. In DNA form, the CDR3 reads TGTGCCAGCAGTTTAAACAGGGGTCGTGGCTACACCTTC. V gene TRBV27 combines with J gene TRBJ1-2; 7 bases match TRBD1. CDR3 size: 13 residues. J gave up 7 bases and V 2 bases, and 4 bases lay outside the gene matches. From germline, CDR1 is MNHEY and CDR2 SMNVEV (reference sequence).

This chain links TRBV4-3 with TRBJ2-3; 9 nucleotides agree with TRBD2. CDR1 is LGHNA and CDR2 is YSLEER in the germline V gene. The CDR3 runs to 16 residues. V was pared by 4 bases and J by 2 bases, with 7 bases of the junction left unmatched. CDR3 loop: CASSPGVAGATDTQYF. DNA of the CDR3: TGCGCCAGCAGCCCCGGGGTAGCGGGGGCCACAGATACGCAGTATTTT.

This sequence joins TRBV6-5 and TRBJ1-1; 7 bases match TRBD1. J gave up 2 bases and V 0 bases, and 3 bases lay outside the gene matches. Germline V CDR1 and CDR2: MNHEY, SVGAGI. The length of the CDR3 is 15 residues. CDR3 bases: TGTGCCAGCAGTTACTCAAACAGGGGTAACACTGAAGCTTTCTTT. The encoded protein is CASSYSNRGNTEAFF.

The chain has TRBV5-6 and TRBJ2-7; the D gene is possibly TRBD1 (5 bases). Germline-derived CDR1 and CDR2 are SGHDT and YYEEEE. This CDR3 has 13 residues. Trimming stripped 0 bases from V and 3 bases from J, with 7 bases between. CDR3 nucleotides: TGTGCCAGCAGCTTGGGGGGCGACTACGAGCAGTACTTC. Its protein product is CASSLGGDYEQYF.

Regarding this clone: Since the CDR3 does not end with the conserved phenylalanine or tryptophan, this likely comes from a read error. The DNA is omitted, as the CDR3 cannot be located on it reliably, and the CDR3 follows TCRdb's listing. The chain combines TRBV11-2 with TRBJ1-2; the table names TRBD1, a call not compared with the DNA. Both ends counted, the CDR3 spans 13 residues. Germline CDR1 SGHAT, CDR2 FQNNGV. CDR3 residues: CASSLDTSRVPSL.

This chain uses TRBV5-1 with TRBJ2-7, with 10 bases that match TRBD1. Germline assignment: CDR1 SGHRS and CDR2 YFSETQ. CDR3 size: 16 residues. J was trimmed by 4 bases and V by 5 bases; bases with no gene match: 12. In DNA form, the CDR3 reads TGCGCCAGCAGACGGGACGGGACAGGGGTCAGTTACGAGCAGTACTTC. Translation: CASRRDGTGVSYEQYF.